The entry below describes one T cell receptor beta chain. The antigen is undetermined. The source of the sample is a study of cytomegalovirus exposure and HLA in healthy donors. Study results and limitations: Earlier results showed most TCR beta V segments being productive about 87% or about 30% of the time. The study listed some 160 cytomegalovirus-associated TCR beta chains.

The CDR3 loop spans 14 amino acids. The trim removed 1 base at V and 4 bases at J, leaving 2 bases unmatched. Germline V lookup: CDR1 SGHDT, CDR2 YYEEEE. Primers for the PCR totalled 60 Vbeta and 13 Jbeta. Using immunoSEQ multiplex PCR, the repertoire was profiled, and TCRdb retains in-frame clones only, with some absent. The sample records 150,000 to 200,000 clones, around two thirds being singletons. Despite likely unrecorded immune exposures, the donors were nominally healthy at the time of sampling. The chain combines TRBV5-6 with TRBJ2-5, with 9 positions matching TRBD2. The specimen was PBMCs. The clonotype comes from a man aged 50 to 59 in good health and CMV-seronegative. This CDR3 is CASSLKAGGETQYF. DNA for the CDR3: TGTGCCAGCAGCTTGAAAGCGGGGGGAGAGACCCAGTACTTC.